A selection of T cell receptor beta chains follows, all from one sample in a study of blood T cell repertoires in COVID-19. Data came from immunoSEQ multiplex PCR; TCRdb stores just in-frame clones and leaves some out. This table holds about 180,000 clones, approximately 88% found once. Source material: peripheral blood. The receptors were gathered from a woman in her 30s with acute or convalescent COVID-19. CDR3s leave out the opening cysteine and the closing phenylalanine or tryptophan.

>TRBV28|TRBJ1-4
ASSTTGGAGGMF
>TRBV7-9|TRBJ1-2
ASQVGTNYGYT
>TRBV4-1|TRBJ2-1
ASSQDQGLSNEQF
>TRBV6-5|TRBJ2-1
ASSWPGQGYNEQF
>TRBV27|TRBJ2-7
ASSLSPPLAGGPYEQY
>TRBV27|TRBJ1-2
ASSRWGPEGYT
>TRBV5-6|TRBJ1-2
ASSLSQVQGYT
>TRBV6-5|TRBJ2-5
ASNPTGPTRETQY
>TRBV18|TRBJ2-7
ASSPRTGEVYEQY
>TRBV29-1|TRBJ2-7
SAYARDRGAGGHHEQY
>TRBV7-9|TRBJ1-1
ASSPDSLAAF
>TRBV5-6|TRBJ2-3
ASSLDGPTDTQY
>TRBV12-3/TRBV12-4|TRBJ2-3
ASSSLFPDTQY
>TRBV28|TRBJ2-1
ASSFRGSHNDEQF
>TRBV19|TRBJ1-3
ATTISSGNTIY
>TRBV3-1/TRBV3-2|TRBJ2-3
ASSGLAGGIKGTDTQY
>TRBV7-2|TRBJ1-2
ASSRPGTNAATNYGYT
>TRBV5-1|TRBJ2-5
ASSPQGGDAETQY
>TRBV11-2|TRBJ2-2
ASSLDSLDTGELF
>TRBV2|TRBJ1-5
ASSEQGARQPQH
>TRBV27|TRBJ2-7
ALQGAEYEQY
>TRBV2|TRBJ1-3
ASSVFGQGGTIY
>TRBV18|TRBJ2-1
ASSSAFSYNEQF
>TRBV19|TRBJ1-5
ASTPNTGVYNQPQH
>TRBV27|TRBJ2-1
ASSYNTGNNEQF
>TRBV19|TRBJ2-1
ASSITSSYNEQF
>TRBV9|TRBJ1-2
ASSGRELNYGYT
>TRBV13|TRBJ2-4
ASSTRTGQNIQY
>TRBV6-5|TRBJ1-5
ATAEGLNQPQH
>TRBV2|TRBJ2-2
ASSEKRGNTGELF
>TRBV5-4|TRBJ2-1
ASSLTSGGSYNEQF
>TRBV2|TRBJ1-2
ASSGYMTGYT
>TRBV4-2|TRBJ1-1
ASSQVKEQNTEAF